This is a list of T cell receptor beta chains from one sample in a study of T cells in Graves' hyperthyroidism and ophthalmopathy. A single record per CDR3 protein comes from TCRdb applying MiXCR to the multiplex PCR reads. The table shows around 690,000 distinct CDR3 sequences, with roughly 17% occurring only once. The specimen sequenced was blood. These receptors originate from a man aged 45-65 years with Graves' hyperthyroidism. The CDR3 runs from the conserved cysteine through the conserved F or W. The order of the fields is CDR3 DNA, CDR3 protein, V gene, J gene, clone size, D gene. The D gene is left open where the match is weak. Not all rows give a size; the values are once, few, many and, for expanded clones, a class.

DNA: TGTGCCAGCAGTGAAGGTCCGGACTTTCGGATATACGAGCAGTACTTC
CDR3: CASSEGPDFRIYEQYF
V: TRBV6-1
J: TRBJ2-7
size: many
D: NA

DNA: TGCAGCGTTGCGGATTTGGCGGTCTCCTACGAGCAGTACTTC
CDR3: CSVADLAVSYEQYF
V: TRBV29-1
J: TRBJ2-7
size: many
D: NA

DNA: TGCGCCAGCAGTGTCCTTCCGGGGTGGAACGAGCAGTACTTC
CDR3: CASSVLPGWNEQYF
V: TRBV10-2
J: TRBJ2-7
size: few
D: NA

DNA: TGTGCCAGCTCACCGGTACAGGGCCCGAGCAATCAGCCCCAGCATTTT
CDR3: CASSPVQGPSNQPQHF
V: TRBV18
J: TRBJ1-5
size: few
D: NA

DNA: TGTGCCAGCACAACGCAGGACGGCACTGAAGCTTTCTTT
CDR3: CASTTQDGTEAFF
V: TRBV2
J: TRBJ1-1
size: NA
D: NA

DNA: TGCAGTGCTCCGGGACAGGGGGCTGATGAGCAGTTCTTC
CDR3: CSAPGQGADEQFF
V: TRBV20-1
J: TRBJ2-1
size: few
D: TRBD1

DNA: TGTGCCAGCTTATCCGACTCGAATGACAATGAGCAGTTCTTC
CDR3: CASLSDSNDNEQFF
V: TRBV28
J: TRBJ2-1
size: few
D: NA

DNA: TGTGCCAGTAGTATCGGACTCCTCAATGAGCAGTTCTTC
CDR3: CASSIGLLNEQFF
V: TRBV19
J: TRBJ2-1
size: NA
D: NA

DNA: TGCGCCAGCAGCTTGCAGAAGGGGAGGGGATGGACTGAAGCTTTCTTT
CDR3: CASSLQKGRGWTEAFF
V: TRBV5-1
J: TRBJ1-1
size: few
D: NA

DNA: TGTGCCACCGAGAGGACCGGGGAGCTGTTTTTT
CDR3: CATERTGELFF
V: TRBV24-1
J: TRBJ2-2
size: NA
D: NA

DNA: TGTGCCAGCAGTGGACCCGGACAGGGTTTGCGTGAAAAACTGTTTTTT
CDR3: CASSGPGQGLREKLFF
V: TRBV2
J: TRBJ1-4
size: NA
D: TRBD1

DNA: TGCAGTGCTAAGATTTGGACTAGCGGGAGTTCAGATACGCAGTATTTT
CDR3: CSAKIWTSGSSDTQYF
V: TRBV20-1
J: TRBJ2-3
size: NA
D: TRBD2

DNA: TGCAGCGATTTGCGGGTGAGCTCCTACAATGAGCAGTTCTTC
CDR3: CSDLRVSSYNEQFF
V: TRBV29-1
J: TRBJ2-1
size: NA
D: NA

DNA: TGTGCCAGCGGAGGAGGACGGACTGATATGGGGTCTAACTATGGCTACACCTTC
CDR3: CASGGGRTDMGSNYGYTF
V: TRBV6-2/TRBV6-3
J: TRBJ1-2
size: once
D: NA

DNA: TGTGCCAGCAGCCCTTCGGAGGGCTTCGGTGGCTACACCTTC
CDR3: CASSPSEGFGGYTF
V: TRBV11-2
J: TRBJ1-2
size: many
D: NA

DNA: TGTGCCAGCAGCTATGGGACGGCTAGAAGCTCCTACAATGAGCAGTTCTTC
CDR3: CASSYGTARSSYNEQFF
V: TRBV12-3/TRBV12-4
J: TRBJ2-1
size: many
D: NA